This T cell receptor beta chain was profiled in a study of radiotherapy plus CTLA-4 blockade in lung cancer. Germline V gene data show CDR1 as MGHDK and CDR2 as SYGVNS. The CDR3 is 15 residues long. V was cut by 2 bases and J by 3 bases, with 13 bases left in between. TCRdb's copy holds only in-frame clones and misses some; the assay was immunoSEQ multiplex PCR. The sample consists of roughly 100,000 clones, over 65% of them appearing once. This sequence joins TRBV25-1 and TRBJ1-1; the D gene is possibly TRBD1 (6 bases). This sequence originates from a human donor with non-small cell lung cancer that progressed on radiotherapy plus ipilimumab. Some clones in this sample may be carry-over from other donors' samples. The source material was peripheral blood, sampled from a patient treated with radiotherapy plus ipilimumab. CDR3 DNA sequence: TGTGCCAGCAGTGAACTTGGGGGCGCGGACACTGAAGCTTTCTTT. Translated: CASSELGGADTEAFF. The variable domain in full, with the rest retrieved from reference TRBV25-1 and TRBJ1-1, is EADIYQTPRYLVIGTGKKITLECSQTMGHDKMYWYQQDPGMELHLIHYSYGVNSTEKGDLSSESTVSRIRTEHFPLTLESARPSHTSQYLCASSELGGADTEAFFGQGTRLTVV.